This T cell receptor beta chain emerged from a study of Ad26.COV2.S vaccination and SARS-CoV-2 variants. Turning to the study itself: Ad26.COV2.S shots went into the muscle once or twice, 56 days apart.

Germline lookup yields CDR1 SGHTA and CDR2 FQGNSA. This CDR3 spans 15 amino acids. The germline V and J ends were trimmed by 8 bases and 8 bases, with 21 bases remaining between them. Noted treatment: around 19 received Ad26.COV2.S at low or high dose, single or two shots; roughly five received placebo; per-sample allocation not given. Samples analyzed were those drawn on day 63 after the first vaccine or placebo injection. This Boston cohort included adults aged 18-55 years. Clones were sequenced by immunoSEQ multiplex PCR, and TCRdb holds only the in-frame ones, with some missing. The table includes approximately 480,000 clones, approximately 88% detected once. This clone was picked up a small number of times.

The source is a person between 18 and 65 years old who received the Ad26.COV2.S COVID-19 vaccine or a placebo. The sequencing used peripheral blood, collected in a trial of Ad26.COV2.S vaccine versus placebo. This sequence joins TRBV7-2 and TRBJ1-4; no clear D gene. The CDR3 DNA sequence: TGTGCCAGCGGCATGAGCCGCTGGGGAGGGGAAAAACTGTTTTTT. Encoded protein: CASGMSRWGGEKLFF.